One and the same sample provided the 27 T cell receptor beta chains below, sequenced in a study of T cells after yellow fever vaccination. MiXCR, run by TCRdb on the 5' RACE reads, gives a single entry per CDR3 protein. The data contain more than 120,000 distinct CDR3 sequences, around 7.7% of them singletons. The sample in question was CD4+ T cells sorted from PBMCs, obtained 5 days after the yellow fever booster vaccination. The source of these receptors is a man younger than 45 who received the YFV17D yellow fever vaccine.

At least ten counts were recorded for this clonotype. This chain links TRBV29-1 with TRBJ2-1, with 9 bases lining up with TRBD2. CDR1 and CDR2 (germline): SQVTM, ANQGSEA. The J segment lost 7 bases and the V segment lost 6 bases, leaving 10 bases of the junction unmatched. The length of the CDR3 is 14 residues. CDR3 in amino acids: CSVTGREGSNEQFF. The CDR3 nucleotides read TGCAGCGTCACGGGGCGGGAGGGTTCTAATGAGCAGTTCTTC.

A note on this clonotype: A read error may be the cause here, since a much bigger clone is one base away. This chain uses TRBV6-2 or TRBV6-3 with TRBJ2-7; either TRBD1 or TRBD2 may fit D (5 bases each). V dropped 5 bases and J dropped 4 bases, with 18 bases sitting between them. The V gene's germline CDR1 is MNHEY and CDR2 SVGEGT. This CDR3 contains 15 residues. The CDR3 loop is CASSLSERGPYEQYF. CDR3 DNA: TGTGCCAGCAGTCTTAGCGAGAGGGGTCCGTACGAGCAGTACTTC.

This clonotype was seen repeatedly, ten times or more. The chain couples TRBV2 to TRBJ2-5, with 7 bases fitting TRBD1. The CDR3 runs 13 residues. Losses at the gene ends were 7 bases for V and 4 bases for J; bases not matched to a gene: 6. The V gene's germline CDR1 is SNHLY and CDR2 FYNNEI. CDR3 bases: TGTGCCAGCAAACAGGGGATAGGAGAGACCCAGTACTTC. This encodes CASKQGIGETQYF.

This clonotype was picked up a small number of times. The rearrangement joins TRBV30 to TRBJ2-5, with D unresolved. The CDR3 sequence is 13 residues long. Germline V lookup: CDR1 GTSNPN, CDR2 SVGIG (reference sequence). V shed 1 base and J shed 5 bases, with 11 bases lying between them. CDR3 DNA sequence: TGTGCCTGGAGTGGGCAGGCCCCGGAGACCCAGTACTTC. Residues: CAWSGQAPETQYF.

Ten or more counts support this clonotype. This chain joins TRBV7-9 and TRBJ2-1, with 7 positions matching TRBD2. The junction had 8 bases not matched to a gene; V was cut back by 2 bases and J by 7 bases. This CDR3 comprises 15 residues. Germline values: CDR1 SEHNR, CDR2 FQNEAQ (reference sequence). In nucleotides, the CDR3 is TGTGCCAGCAGCTTAATGGCGGGAGCCGGGAATGAGCAGTTCTTC. Encoded protein: CASSLMAGAGNEQFF.

This clonotype was found many times. V usage is TRBV7-2 and J usage is TRBJ2-3, with TRBD2 identical over 9 bases. The CDR3 runs 15 residues. J lost 6 bases, V lost 5 bases, and 9 bases had no gene match. CDR1 is SGHTA, CDR2 FQGNSA, per germline. CDR3 loop: CASSLISGLADTQYF. The CDR3 bases are TGTGCCAGCAGCCTCATATCTGGACTAGCGGATACGCAGTATTTT.

This clonotype was seen at least ten times. The gene calls are TRBV30 and TRBJ2-1; D remains unclear. CDR1 is GTSNPN, CDR2 SVGIG, per germline (reference sequence). V was shortened by 0 bases and J by 9 bases, with 6 bases between the two germline ends. The CDR3 sequence is 11 residues long. The CDR3 bases are TGTGCCTGGAGTGTACTGAGTGAGCAGTTCTTC. Protein sequence: CAWSVLSEQFF.

At least ten counts were recorded for this clonotype. The gene calls are TRBV3-1 and TRBJ2-6; 10 nucleotides agree with TRBD1. CDR1 is LGHDT and CDR2 is YNNKEL in the germline V gene (reference sequence). This CDR3 comprises 17 residues. Trimming removed 4 bases from V and 2 bases from J; junction bases left unmatched: 5. In nucleotides, the CDR3 is TGTGCCAGCAGCCCGGGACAGGGGTCCGCTGGGGCCAACGTCCTGACTTTC. As protein: CASSPGQGSAGANVLTF. Full variable domain (rest looked up from reference TRBV3-1 and TRBJ2-6): DTAVSQTPKYLVTQMGNDKSIKCEQNLGHDTMYWYKQDSKKFLKIMFSYNNKELIINETVPNRFSPKSPDKAHLNLHINSLELGDSAVYFCASSPGQGSAGANVLTFGAGSRLTVL.

Only a few counts were recorded for this clonotype. The rearrangement uses TRBV10-2 and TRBJ2-4, with D possibly being TRBD1 (5 bases). V was trimmed by 2 bases and J by 6 bases, leaving 11 bases between them. Germline V lookup: CDR1 WSHSY, CDR2 SAAADI. The CDR3 contains 14 residues. The CDR3 reads CASSEAGGANIQYF. The CDR3 DNA is TGCGCCAGCAGTGAGGCAGGTGGGGCAAACATTCAGTACTTC.

Ten or more counts support this clonotype. The gene calls are TRBV6-5 and TRBJ2-3; TRBD2 might be the D (5 bases). The CDR3 runs 17 residues. Germline CDR1 and CDR2: MNHEY and SVGAGI. V lost 0 bases, J lost 4 bases, and 17 bases lay in between. The CDR3 spells CASSYSTRAWRPDTQYF. CDR3 nucleotide sequence: TGTGCCAGCAGTTACTCGACGAGGGCTTGGCGGCCAGATACGCAGTATTTT.

This clonotype was seen at least ten times. The chain couples TRBV5-1 to TRBJ2-2; D unresolved. V was cut by 0 bases and J by 7 bases, with 16 bases left in between. This CDR3 contains 16 residues. Germline V gives CDR1 SGHRS, CDR2 YFSETQ. The CDR3 DNA sequence: TGCGCCAGCAGCTTGGCCGAAACAGCTAGAAGCGGGGAGCTGTTTTTT. Amino acid sequence: CASSLAETARSGELFF. The whole variable domain, filled in from reference TRBV5-1 and TRBJ2-2, reads KAGVTQTPRYLIKTRGQQVTLSCSPISGHRSVSWYQQTPGQGLQFLFEYFSETQRNKGNFPGRFSGRQFSNSRSEMNVSTLELGDSALYLCASSLAETARSGELFFGEGSRLTVL.

This clonotype was found many times. The gene calls are TRBV7-2 and TRBJ2-3; D gene unclear. This CDR3 is built from 10 residues. The germline V gene has CDR1 SGHTA and CDR2 FQGNSA. V dropped 8 bases and J dropped 11 bases, with 11 bases sitting between them. This CDR3 is CASGTFGQYF. DNA of the CDR3: TGTGCCAGCGGCACTTTTGGGCAGTATTTT.

The sample holds many counts of this clonotype. The gene calls are TRBV5-1 and TRBJ1-1; D ambiguous. Germline CDR1 reads SGHRS; CDR2 reads YFSETQ. V was trimmed by 1 base and J by 0 bases, leaving 19 bases between them. The CDR3 contains 18 residues. DNA of the CDR3: TGCGCCAGCAGCTTGAAATATACTTGGGGTGTACTGAACACTGAAGCTTTCTTT. Translating it yields CASSLKYTWGVLNTEAFF.

This clonotype has a count of ten or more. V and J are TRBV19 and TRBJ2-1; 8 bases map to TRBD1. V shed 6 bases and J 3 bases; nucleotides not matched to a gene: 7. There are 15 residues in the CDR3. Germline-derived CDR1 and CDR2 are LNHDA and SQIVND (reference sequence). CDR3 sequence: CASSHRTGFYNEQFF. The DNA of the CDR3 is TGTGCCAGTAGCCACCGGACAGGGTTCTACAATGAGCAGTTCTTC.

This clonotype was seen repeatedly, ten times or more. The rearrangement uses TRBV6-6 and TRBJ2-3; D gene unclear. Germline CDR1 and CDR2: MNHNY and SVGAGI (reference sequence). This CDR3 contains 13 residues. The V end was cut by 6 bases, the J end by 1 base, with 8 bases between. CDR3 in DNA: TGTGCCAGCAGGTTTGACGGCACAGATACGCAGTATTTT. As protein: CASRFDGTDTQYF.

The sample holds many counts of this clonotype. The rearrangement uses TRBV25-1 and TRBJ1-2; D remains unclear. The V gene lost 3 bases and the J gene lost 5 bases, with 7 bases spanning the gap. The CDR3 extends over 12 amino acids. The germline CDR1 and CDR2 sequences are MGHDK and SYGVNS. The CDR3 spells CASSDSAYGYTF. CDR3 in DNA: TGTGCCAGCAGTGACAGTGCGTATGGCTACACCTTC.

Ten or more counts support this clonotype. V and J are TRBV12-3 or TRBV12-4 and TRBJ1-3; D unresolved. CDR3 length: 13 residues. V dropped 6 bases and J dropped 1 base, with 7 bases sitting between them. The CDR3 nucleotides are TGTGCCAGCAGAGGGATATCTGGAAACACCATATATTTT. Protein sequence: CASRGISGNTIYF.

This clonotype was counted ten times or more. The chain combines TRBV5-6 with TRBJ2-7; D is ambiguous. Germline V gene sequence: CDR1 SGHDT, CDR2 YYEEEE. The CDR3 is made up of 13 amino acids. V lost 0 bases and J lost 2, with 6 bases in between. The chain's CDR3 is CASSLVNTYEQYF. DNA of the CDR3: TGTGCCAGCAGCTTGGTTAACACCTACGAGCAGTACTTC.

Ten or more counts support this clonotype. The chain is built from TRBV5-1 and TRBJ2-1, with 12 nucleotides matching TRBD2. Germline V gene lookup returns CDR1 SGHRS and CDR2 YFSETQ. The CDR3 covers 15 residues. With 4 bases clipped from V and 7 bases from J, the junction kept 6 bases outside the gene matches. The CDR3 protein is CASSPRTSGNNEQFF. In nucleotides, the CDR3 is TGCGCCAGCAGCCCACGGACTAGCGGGAATAATGAGCAGTTCTTC.

This clonotype was seen repeatedly, ten times or more. The V gene is TRBV5-1, the J gene TRBJ2-2; D is unclear. Germline CDR1 reads SGHRS; CDR2 reads YFSETQ. Deletions cut 5 bases from V and 6 bases from J, with 8 bases between. The length of the CDR3 is 12 residues. The CDR3 DNA reads as TGCGCCAGCAGAGGGAATCCCGGGGAGCTGTTTTTT. It yields the protein CASRGNPGELFF. Based on the CDR3 plus reference TRBV5-1 and TRBJ2-2, the full variable domain is KAGVTQTPRYLIKTRGQQVTLSCSPISGHRSVSWYQQTPGQGLQFLFEYFSETQRNKGNFPGRFSGRQFSNSRSEMNVSTLELGDSALYLCASRGNPGELFFGEGSRLTVL.

Ten or more counts support this clonotype. This rearrangement joins TRBV5-1 to TRBJ2-1, with D unclear. V was pared by 0 bases and J by 6 bases, with 7 bases between. The CDR3 extends over 13 amino acids. Germline V lookup: CDR1 SGHRS, CDR2 YFSETQ. The CDR3 is CASSLVLSNEQFF. The CDR3 region has the DNA TGCGCCAGCAGCTTGGTCCTCTCCAATGAGCAGTTCTTC.

This clonotype came up many times. The J gene is TRBJ1-5, the V gene TRBV20-1, with D perhaps TRBD1 (5 bases). The CDR3 sequence is 15 residues long. The ends were cut back, 2 bases at V and 1 base at J, with 12 bases in the middle. Germline CDR1 DFQATT, CDR2 SNEGSKA (reference sequence). The CDR3 region has the DNA TGCAGTGCTAGATTTTTGCGGGACAGCAATCAGCCCCAGCATTTT. Translation: CSARFLRDSNQPQHF.

This clonotype came up many times. V is TRBV25-1 and J is TRBJ2-3, with D tentatively TRBD2 (5 bases). The CDR3 runs to 17 residues. V was shortened by 2 bases and J by 0 bases, with 15 bases between the two germline ends. Per the germline V gene, CDR1 is MGHDK and CDR2 is SYGVNS. The CDR3 sequence is CASSEGEGKTSTDTQYF. The CDR3 coding sequence is TGTGCCAGCAGTGAAGGAGAGGGCAAGACTAGCACAGATACGCAGTATTTT.

The chain recombines TRBV30 with TRBJ2-2; TRBD2 matches 8 bases. CDR3 size: 15 residues. The germline CDR1 and CDR2 sequences are GTSNPN and SVGIG (reference sequence). Trimming took 5 bases from V and 0 from J; bases not matched to a gene: 5. CDR3 sequence: CAWGRGRTNTGELFF. DNA for the CDR3: TGTGCCTGGGGCCGCGGGAGGACGAACACCGGGGAGCTGTTTTTT. The whole variable domain, remainder taken from reference TRBV30 and TRBJ2-2, is SQTIHQWPATLVQPVGSPLSLECTVEGTSNPNLYWYRQAAGRGLQLLFYSVGIGQISSEVPQNLSASRPQDRQFILSSKKLLLSDSGFYLCAWGRGRTNTGELFFGEGSRLTVL.

This clonotype was picked up a small number of times. A junction end diverges from the germline sequence, so it may reflect a read error. V is TRBV20-1 and J is TRBJ2-1; 7 bases fit TRBD2. This CDR3 comprises 16 residues. Looked up from germline, CDR1 is DFQATT and CDR2 is SNEGSKA (reference sequence). The CDR3 sequence is CCARDLGWEGLNEQFF. CDR3 DNA: TGCTGTGCTAGAGATTTAGGGTGGGAGGGCCTAAATGAGCAGTTCTTC.

This clonotype has ten or more counts. The rearrangement links TRBV9 to TRBJ1-2; 7 nucleotides agree with TRBD1. CDR3 length: 14 amino acids. Germline-derived CDR1 and CDR2 are SGDLS and YYNGEE. The ends lost 3 bases at V and 7 bases at J; junction bases unmatched: 9. The CDR3 here is CASSATYRGGGYTF. The CDR3 coding sequence is TGTGCCAGCAGCGCCACATACAGGGGTGGTGGCTACACCTTC.

This clonotype was detected ten times or more. The chain has TRBV24-1 and TRBJ1-2, with 10 bases identical to TRBD1. The CDR3 has 15 residues. Germline lookup yields CDR1 KGHDR and CDR2 SFDVKD. V trimming: 4 bases; J trimming: 5 bases; junction bases outside the gene matches: 6. The CDR3 coding sequence is TGTGCCACCAGTGACCCGGGACAGGGGTTATATGGCTACACCTTC. Its protein product is CATSDPGQGLYGYTF.